A single sample gave rise to the 20 T cell receptor beta chains below, sequenced in a study of OX40 agonist ivuxolimab in advanced cancers. Generated by immunoSEQ multiplex PCR, the TCRdb table keeps only in-frame clones and is missing some. Among roughly 60,000 clones, about 86% were seen once, and the ten largest hold over 2%. The source material was CD4+ or CD8+ T cells sorted from blood, sampled in a trial of the OX40 agonist ivuxolimab. All receptors derive from an adult with an advanced solid tumor such as melanoma, head and neck, liver or kidney cancer.

V is TRBV6-5 and J is TRBJ2-2; D gene uncertain. Trimming removed 10 bases at V and 4 bases at J, with 13 bases between. The V gene's germline CDR1 is MNHEY and CDR2 SVGAGI. The CDR3 has 13 residues. The CDR3 protein is CATLPDLTGELFF. The CDR3 nucleotides read TGTGCCACCCTTCCCGACCTCACCGGGGAGCTGTTTTTT.

The CDR3 sequence: CASSVAGSSYEQYF. CDR3 nucleotide sequence: TGTGCCAGCAGTGTCGCTGGTAGCTCCTACGAGCAGTACTTC. V and J are TRBV25-1 and TRBJ2-7; D is ambiguous. Trimming stripped 4 bases from V and 0 bases from J, with 10 bases between. The germline V gene has CDR1 MGHDK and CDR2 SYGVNS. This CDR3 spans 14 amino acids.

CDR3 nucleotides: TGTGCCAGCAGCCCGTCTAGCAGACCCAGCGATTACAATGAGCAGTTCTTC. It translates to CASSPSSRPSDYNEQFF. The genes are TRBV4-2 and TRBJ2-1, with TRBD2 as a possible D gene (5 bases). The germline V gene encodes CDR1 LGHNA and CDR2 YNFKEQ. CDR3 length equals 17 residues. The V end was cut by 4 bases, the J end by 4 bases, with 20 bases between.

The rearrangement links TRBV18 to TRBJ1-2, with 8 bases identical to TRBD1. Germline loops: CDR1 KGHSH, CDR2 LQKENI. The CDR3 is 15 residues long. Germline trimming cut 0 bases from V and 8 bases from J; bases unmatched to any gene: 8. The CDR3 sequence is CASSPPGQGYAGYTF. CDR3 nucleotide sequence: TGTGCCAGCTCACCACCAGGACAGGGTTATGCGGGCTACACCTTC.

In this sample, this clone turned up once. V gene TRBV2 combines with J gene TRBJ2-7; D may be TRBD1 (6 bases). The CDR3 covers 12 residues. Germline lookup yields CDR1 SNHLY and CDR2 FYNNEI. Trimming took off 6 bases at V and 5 bases at J, with 11 bases between the two ends. The chain's CDR3 is CASSRGRNEQYF. In DNA, the CDR3 is TGTGCCAGCAGCAGGGGCCGCAACGAGCAGTACTTC.

This clone appeared a few times. This chain uses TRBV5-4 with TRBJ2-5; no reliable D call. V dropped 2 bases and J dropped 4 bases, with 3 bases sitting between them. The CDR3 has 11 amino acids. The germline CDR1 and CDR2 sequences are SGHNT and YYREEE (reference sequence). CDR3 sequence reads: CASSFGETQYF. CDR3 in DNA: TGTGCCAGCAGCTTCGGAGAGACCCAGTACTTC.

This rearrangement joins TRBV30 to TRBJ1-5; 10 bases align to TRBD1. The J segment lost 2 bases and the V segment lost 5 bases, leaving 6 bases of the junction unmatched. The germline CDR1 and CDR2 sequences are GTSNPN and SVGIG (reference sequence). The CDR3 totals 15 residues. CDR3 DNA sequence: TGTGCCTGGTCCGGGGGGACAGGGGGCAATCAGCCCCAGCATTTT. It translates to CAWSGGTGGNQPQHF.

V is TRBV10-3 and J is TRBJ1-5; the match to TRBD1 covers 9 bases. The germline gives CDR1 ENHRY, CDR2 SYGVKD. V lost 8 bases to trimming and J lost 3 bases; unmatched junction nucleotides: 8. The CDR3 extends over 15 amino acids. This CDR3 reads CAISRTGEDNQPQHF. CDR3 nucleotide sequence: TGTGCCATCTCGAGGACAGGGGAGGACAATCAGCCCCAGCATTTT.

The J gene is TRBJ2-7, the V gene TRBV28, with D maybe TRBD1 (6 bases). This CDR3 has 13 amino acids. Germline CDR1 is MDHEN and CDR2 is SYDVKM. The germline V and J ends were trimmed by 11 bases and 3 bases, with 17 bases remaining between them. The CDR3 sequence is CAANRDKYYEQYF. DNA for the CDR3: TGTGCCGCGAACAGGGACAAATACTACGAGCAGTACTTC.

The rearrangement uses TRBV11-1 and TRBJ1-1, with D perhaps matching TRBD1 (5 bases). V lost 5 bases and J lost 5, with 21 bases in between. CDR3 size: 16 residues. CDR1 and CDR2 from the germline V gene are SGHAT and FQDESV (reference sequence). CDR3 DNA: TGTGCCAGCAGCCCCCAGGGTTTCGGGGTTGGGACTGAAGCTTTCTTT. Amino acids: CASSPQGFGVGTEAFF.

This rearrangement joins TRBV6-5 to TRBJ1-6, with D perhaps TRBD1 (5 bases). The germline V gene has CDR1 MNHEY and CDR2 SVGAGI. V lost 7 bases to trimming and J lost 7 bases, with 11 bases between them. This CDR3 has 13 residues. CDR3 bases: TGTGCCAGCACGGAGGGGCAGAATTCACCCCTCCACTTT. Its translation: CASTEGQNSPLHF.

Only a few counts were recorded for this clone. CDR3 protein: CASSLGTDRSSPLHF. CDR3 in DNA: TGTGCCAGCTCCCTCGGGACAGATCGTAGTTCACCCCTCCACTTT. V gene TRBV18 combines with J gene TRBJ1-6; 7 nucleotides line up with TRBD1. Germline values: CDR1 KGHSH, CDR2 LQKENI. Trimming removed 6 bases from V and 9 bases from J; junction bases left unmatched: 11. The CDR3 totals 15 residues.

The CDR3 DNA reads as TGTGCCTGGAGTGATGGGGATAGTCAGCCCCAGCATTTT. Its translation is CAWSDGDSQPQHF. The V and J genes are TRBV30 and TRBJ1-5; the D is unclear. This CDR3 contains 13 residues. V was pared by 1 base and J by 6 bases, with 10 bases between. Germline V gene lookup returns CDR1 GTSNPN and CDR2 SVGIG (reference sequence).

The gene calls are TRBV25-1 and TRBJ2-5; perhaps TRBD2 as D (6 bases). CDR3 length: 15 residues. Germline CDR1 and CDR2: MGHDK and SYGVNS. Trimming took 6 bases from V and 3 from J, leaving 17 bases between them. CDR3 in amino acids: CASSPPSGWEETQYF. DNA for the CDR3: TGTGCCAGCAGCCCCCCGAGCGGGTGGGAAGAGACCCAGTACTTC.

This clone was detected only a few times. The V call is TRBV5-6, the J call TRBJ1-4, with TRBD1 as a possible D gene (6 bases). This CDR3 has 15 amino acids. Germline values: CDR1 SGHDT, CDR2 YYEEEE. V lost 4 bases and J lost 7, with 17 bases in between. The CDR3 is CASSPRTAFGEKLFF. DNA for the CDR3: TGTGCCAGCAGCCCACGGACAGCTTTTGGTGAAAAACTGTTTTTT.

This clone has just a few counts. The CDR3 DNA is TGTGCCAGCAGCTTACAGGGTCAAAATTCACCCCTCCACTTT. Amino acid sequence: CASSLQGQNSPLHF. The V gene is TRBV7-3, the J gene TRBJ1-6, with D perhaps matching TRBD1 (5 bases). V shed 2 bases and J shed 7 bases, with 9 bases lying between them. CDR1 SGHTA and CDR2 FQGTGA come from the germline V gene. The CDR3 spans 14 residues.

This chain connects TRBV6-5 to TRBJ2-5; D is unclear. Trimming removed 5 bases from V and 5 bases from J, with 6 bases in between. Germline loops: CDR1 MNHEY, CDR2 SVGAGI. The CDR3 is 11 residues long. CDR3 in DNA: TGTGCCAGCAGTCATCGGGAGACCCAGTACTTC. It yields the protein CASSHRETQYF.

The genes are TRBV21-1 and TRBJ2-7; the D segment call TRBD1 is taken from the table without a DNA check. TRBV21-1 is deemed a pseudogene. This CDR3 is 16 amino acids long. CDR3: CASSKVSETDTYEQYF. The DNA of the CDR3 is TGTGCCAGCAGCAAAGTAAGTGAAACAGATACCTACGAGCAGTACTTC.

The chain employs TRBV6-1 and TRBJ1-1; possible D gene TRBD1, 5 bases. The CDR3 contains 12 residues. Germline V gene data show CDR1 as MNHNS and CDR2 as SASEGT. The V end lost 11 bases, the J end lost 0 bases, and 10 bases lay between the germline ends. CDR3 DNA: TGTGCCGGGGGACGGGTGAACACTGAAGCTTTCTTT. Translating gives CAGGRVNTEAFF.

This clone was seen a handful of times. V is TRBV2 and J is TRBJ1-1; TRBD1 matches 7 bases. V dropped 7 bases and J dropped 10; count of bases not matched to a gene: 6. This CDR3 is 11 amino acids long. Germline V gives CDR1 SNHLY, CDR2 FYNNEI. CDR3 sequence (DNA): TGTGCCAGCACTCTACGACAGGGAGCTTTCTTT. Its protein is CASTLRQGAFF.